This TCR beta chain was identified in a study of cytomegalovirus exposure and HLA in healthy donors. Study-level points and caveats: The study listed approximately 170 cytomegalovirus-associated TCR beta chains.

PCR involved 60 Vbeta and 13 Jbeta primers. Only in-frame clones appear in the TCRdb table, and some are missing; sequencing was by immunoSEQ multiplex PCR. The sample records 160,000 or so clones, 80% being singletons. This clone was counted a single time. Its antigen is undetermined. Germline-derived CDR1 and CDR2 are KGHSH and LQKENI. Trimming removed 0 bases from V and 11 bases from J, with 10 bases in between. This CDR3 spans 12 amino acids. The sequencing sample was made of PBMCs. The sequence came from a male donor in good health and CMV-seropositive. This chain links TRBV18 with TRBJ2-5; no reliable D call. CDR3 sequence: CASSPPFREQYF. For the CDR3, the DNA is TGTGCCAGCTCACCACCGTTCCGAGAGCAGTACTTC.